The following is a T cell receptor (beta chain) sequence with its context. The data were obtained in a study of shared clonotypes between healthy human individuals. The test was conducted at deep level. The data were produced by immunoSEQ multiplex PCR, yet TCRdb's version contains in-frame clones alone and is incomplete. The sample has about 770,000 clones, approximately 72% seen once; the top ten hold about 1.7%. Losses at the gene ends were 5 bases for V and 7 bases for J; bases not matched to a gene: 6. The V gene's germline CDR1 is SGHNT and CDR2 YENEEA. The CDR3 runs 15 residues. The gene calls are TRBV11-3 and TRBJ2-2; 11 bases align to TRBD2. The sequence came from a woman in her 30s in good health. Specimen: memory CD4+ T cells sorted from blood. Subset defined: CD45RA-negative fraction. The CDR3 sequence: CASSQTSGRDGELFF. The CDR3 bases are TGTGCCAGCAGCCAAACTAGCGGGAGAGACGGGGAGCTGTTTTTT.